The 31 T cell receptor beta chains given below trace back to one sample, sequenced in a study of T cell repertoires in cytomegalovirus infection. TCRdb called the reads again in MiXCR, with one record for every CDR3 protein. Of about 600,000 distinct CDR3 sequences detected, 20% to 25% appear once; the ten largest clones hold 8%. The sequenced sample was CD8+ T cells from PBMCs. The receptor source for this set is a human donor in good health (CMV status not recorded). Some clones in this sample may be carry-over from other donors' samples.

In this sample, this clonotype turned up a few times. The chain uses TRBV2 and TRBJ2-5; possibly TRBD2 for D (6 bases). V shed 8 bases and J shed 11 bases, with 12 bases lying between them. This CDR3 is built from 10 residues. Germline CDR1 and CDR2: SNHLY and FYNNEI. The CDR3 coding sequence is TGTGCCAGCGTCGGGAGACTTCAGTACTTC. Protein sequence: CASVGRLQYF.

The DNA for the CDR3 is TGCGCCAGCAGTGAAGGCGGGGGGGCGGGTGAGACCCAGTACTTC. Protein sequence: CASSEGGGAGETQYF. The gene calls are TRBV10-2 and TRBJ2-5; 9 positions match TRBD2. Germline V gene sequence: CDR1 WSHSY, CDR2 SAAADI. The V segment lost 3 bases and the J segment 5 bases; nucleotides outside the gene matches: 7. The CDR3 contains 15 residues.

The chain employs TRBV12-3 or TRBV12-4 and TRBJ2-5, with a possible D match to TRBD1 (5 bases). V lost 5 bases to trimming and J lost 5 bases, with 18 bases between them. The CDR3 loop spans 15 amino acids. CDR3 DNA sequence: TGTGCCAGCAGTCCAATCCAGGGATATGGGGAGACCCAGTACTTC. Its translation is CASSPIQGYGETQYF.

This clonotype turned up a few times. The gene calls are TRBV28 and TRBJ2-7; 9 bases fit TRBD2. CDR3 size: 15 residues. CDR1 and CDR2 (germline): MDHEN, SYDVKM. The V segment lost 8 bases and the J segment 4 bases; nucleotides outside the gene matches: 12. The CDR3 sequence: CASWPRGGGTYEQYV. The CDR3 bases are TGTGCCAGCTGGCCGCGCGGGGGGGGCACTTACGAGCAGTACGTC.

This clonotype was observed many times. The CDR3, as DNA: TGTGCCAGCACTGACACGGCAGATACGCAGTATTTT. It translates to CASTDTADTQYF. The chain joins TRBV28 to TRBJ2-3; D remains ambiguous. The CDR3 extends over 12 amino acids. Germline lookup yields CDR1 MDHEN and CDR2 SYDVKM. V was trimmed by 7 bases and J by 4 bases, leaving 9 bases between them.

Only a few counts were recorded for this clonotype. This chain links TRBV4-2 with TRBJ2-7, with 8 positions matching TRBD1. Per germline, CDR1 LGHNA and CDR2 YNFKEQ. The CDR3 is made up of 15 amino acids. V was clipped by 0 bases and J by 7 bases; unmatched bases: 8. CDR3 DNA: TGTGCCAGCAGCCAAGATGAGACAGGGGCTTTGGAGCAGTACTTC. Translated, it gives CASSQDETGALEQYF.

This clonotype was observed a handful of times. The V and J genes are TRBV12-3 or TRBV12-4 and TRBJ1-5, with D tentatively TRBD1 (5 bases). This CDR3 region has 12 residues. With 5 bases removed from V and 8 bases from J, the gap between germline ends came to 10 bases. The CDR3 loop reads CASSPPTEPQHF. The DNA for the CDR3 is TGTGCCAGCAGTCCGCCGACAGAGCCCCAGCATTTT.

J is TRBJ1-4 and V is TRBV6-5; 10 nucleotides match TRBD1. This CDR3 region has 15 residues. The germline V gene encodes CDR1 MNHEY and CDR2 SVGAGI. The V gene end was trimmed by 2 bases and the J gene end by 5 bases; junction bases not matched to a gene: 2. This CDR3 is CASSYAGQGNEKLFF. CDR3 in DNA: TGTGCCAGCAGTTACGCGGGACAGGGGAATGAAAAACTGTTTTTT.

The V call is TRBV7-6, the J call TRBJ2-7, with D possibly TRBD2 on 6 matching bases. The CDR3 has 14 residues. The germline CDR1 and CDR2 sequences are SGHVS and FNYEAQ. Trimming took 3 bases from V and 2 from J, leaving 11 bases between them. The chain's CDR3 is CASSLRGPTYEQYF. The CDR3 region has the DNA TGTGCCAGCAGCTTGCGGGGACCTACCTACGAGCAGTACTTC.

This clonotype appeared a few times. The chain has TRBV20-1 and TRBJ1-2, with unresolved D. V was pared by 0 bases and J by 4 bases, with 9 bases between. The CDR3 totals 13 residues. Germline values: CDR1 DFQATT, CDR2 SNEGSKA (reference sequence). The DNA of the CDR3 is TGCAGTGCTAGAGAGTCCGGGTCCTATGGCTACACCTTC. This codes for CSARESGSYGYTF.

This chain uses TRBV5-5 with TRBJ2-1; tentatively, D is TRBD2 (7 bases). Germline assignment: CDR1 SGHKS and CDR2 YYEKEE (reference sequence). Between the trimmed V and J ends, which lost 3 bases and 10 bases, there was a span of 26 bases. The CDR3 loop spans 17 amino acids. The CDR3 spells CASSWRKPGHPREEQFF. In DNA, the CDR3 is TGTGCCAGCAGCTGGAGAAAACCGGGACACCCGCGGGAGGAGCAGTTCTTC.

This clonotype was counted a single time. A much larger clonotype is one base distant, so this may be a read error. The CDR3 end shows no conserved phenylalanine or tryptophan, and so a read error is likely. The rearrangement links TRBV7-6 to TRBJ1-5, with 9 bases aligning to TRBD1. Per the germline V gene, CDR1 is SGHVS and CDR2 is FNYEAQ. The CDR3 runs 14 residues. The V gene end was trimmed by 2 bases and the J gene end by 7 bases; junction bases not matched to a gene: 3. CDR3 residues: CASSLRTGEQPQHS. The CDR3 nucleotides read TGTGCCAGCAGCTTAAGGACAGGGGAACAGCCCCAGCATTCT.

This clonotype turned up a few times. V usage is TRBV6-2 or TRBV6-3 and J usage is TRBJ2-7, with 9 bases matching TRBD2. V trimming: 8 bases; J trimming: 3 bases; junction bases outside the gene matches: 5. The CDR3 length is 13 residues. Germline loops: CDR1 MNHEY, CDR2 SVGEGT. CDR3 region: CASGLRGGYEQYV. The CDR3 DNA is TGTGCCAGCGGCCTGCGGGGGGGCTACGAGCAGTACGTC.

The chain joins TRBV5-5 to TRBJ2-2, with 9 bases lining up with TRBD2. Germline lookup yields CDR1 SGHKS and CDR2 YYEKEE (reference sequence). J gave up 5 bases and V 4 bases, and 12 bases lay outside the gene matches. This CDR3 is built from 17 residues. CDR3 bases: TGTGCCAGCAGCCTCCCGAAGCGGGGGGAACCTACCGGGGAGCTGTTTTTT. Translated, it gives CASSLPKRGEPTGELFF.

The V gene is TRBV12-3 or TRBV12-4, the J gene TRBJ2-1; tentatively, D is TRBD2 (7 bases). The CDR3 has 11 amino acids. Trimming shortened V by 11 bases and J by 9 bases, and 14 bases separated the two germline ends. The chain's CDR3 is CALGGGGEQFF. In DNA, the CDR3 is TGTGCCCTCGGGGGAGGGGGTGAGCAGTTCTTC.

This clonotype was observed at least ten times. This chain links TRBV10-3 with TRBJ2-3; 7 nucleotides match TRBD1. Germline V gene lookup returns CDR1 ENHRY and CDR2 SYGVKD. The CDR3 extends over 13 amino acids. V was pared by 11 bases and J by 2 bases, with 7 bases of the junction left unmatched. The CDR3 DNA reads TGTGCCTCGTTGGACAGGATCACAGATACGCAGTATTTT. Encoded protein: CASLDRITDTQYF.

The sample holds many counts of this clonotype. This chain uses TRBV7-6 with TRBJ1-6, with D perhaps matching TRBD1 (5 bases). CDR3 length: 18 amino acids. Germline loops: CDR1 SGHVS, CDR2 FNYEAQ. V was cut by 5 bases and J by 6 bases, with 23 bases left in between. CDR3 coding DNA: TGTGCCAGCAGCCCCTCCCGGGCAGGGAGGATTGTTAATTCACCCCTCCACTTT. It translates to CASSPSRAGRIVNSPLHF.

This clonotype was detected ten times or more. This chain links TRBV7-2 with TRBJ2-7; 8 positions match TRBD2. CDR3 length equals 15 residues. Germline CDR1 is SGHTA and CDR2 is FQGNSA. Germline trimming cut 3 bases from V and 7 bases from J; bases unmatched to any gene: 11. CDR3 sequence (DNA): TGTGCCAGCAGCTTCTTAGCGGGGACCGGGTGGGAGCAGTACTTC. Amino acid sequence: CASSFLAGTGWEQYF.

The V gene is TRBV29-1, the J gene TRBJ1-3; 11 bases are a match to TRBD1. Germline CDR1 reads SQVTM; CDR2 reads ANQGSEA. V lost 4 bases and J lost 2; bases outside the gene matches: 4. The CDR3 totals 15 residues. DNA of the CDR3: TGCAGCGTTGTCCTGGGACAGGGGGCTGGAAACACCATATATTTT. It is translated as CSVVLGQGAGNTIYF.

CDR3 bases: TGCAGCGTTGAAGATCGCTGGGGGGGGGGCACAGATACGCAGTATTTT. It translates to CSVEDRWGGGTDTQYF. The genes are TRBV29-1 and TRBJ2-3; 7 bases line up with TRBD2. The CDR3 consists of 16 residues. The V gene end was trimmed by 0 bases and the J gene end by 1 base; junction bases not matched to a gene: 7. The germline V gene encodes CDR1 SQVTM and CDR2 ANQGSEA.

This clonotype came up a few times. The chain links TRBV28 to TRBJ2-7, with a possible D match to TRBD1 (6 bases). Trimming left V 5 bases short and J 2 bases short, with 13 bases between. Germline V lookup: CDR1 MDHEN, CDR2 SYDVKM. This CDR3 has 14 amino acids. The CDR3 loop is CASSKTGMAYEQYV. The DNA of the CDR3 is TGTGCCAGCAGTAAAACAGGGATGGCCTACGAGCAGTACGTC.

The CDR3 here is CASRPTVDFQPQHF. CDR3 nucleotide sequence: TGTGCCAGCAGGCCCACAGTGGATTTCCAGCCCCAGCATTTT. The gene calls are TRBV28 and TRBJ1-5, with D unresolved. Germline loops: CDR1 MDHEN, CDR2 SYDVKM. This CDR3 has 14 residues. V lost 6 bases and J lost 7, with 16 bases in between.

V usage is TRBV14 and J usage is TRBJ1-1; unclear D gene. CDR1 SGHDN and CDR2 FVKESK come from the germline V gene. The ends were cut back, 2 bases at V and 3 bases at J, with 16 bases in the middle. The CDR3 is 16 amino acids. The CDR3 loop reads CASSQLMGGLYTEAFF. For the CDR3, the DNA is TGTGCCAGCAGCCAACTCATGGGAGGACTGTACACTGAAGCTTTCTTT.

The rearrangement uses TRBV28 and TRBJ2-7; possible D gene TRBD2, 7 bases. Between the trimmed V and J ends, which lost 6 bases and 7 bases, there was a span of 16 bases. The CDR3 consists of 13 residues. CDR1 MDHEN and CDR2 SYDVKM come from the germline V gene. The CDR3 region is CASSWGGPGEQYV. The DNA for the CDR3 is TGTGCCAGCAGCTGGGGGGGGCCGGGAGAGCAGTACGTC.

This clonotype occurred many times. The genes are TRBV7-2 and TRBJ2-7; D perhaps matches TRBD2 (5 bases). The CDR3 contains 13 residues. The V end lost 1 base, the J end lost 1 base, and 5 bases lay between the germline ends. In germline, CDR1 is SGHTA, CDR2 FQGNSA. The CDR3 loop reads CASSLGESYEQYV. CDR3 sequence (DNA): TGTGCCAGCAGCTTAGGGGAGTCCTACGAGCAGTACGTC.

This clonotype was recorded many times. The chain has TRBV6-1 and TRBJ1-2; D is unresolved. Trimming removed 0 bases at V and 3 bases at J, with 8 bases between. CDR3 length equals 14 residues. CDR1 and CDR2 from the germline V gene are MNHNS and SASEGT. The CDR3 sequence is CASSEAQGDYGYTF. The CDR3 bases are TGTGCCAGCAGTGAAGCGCAAGGAGACTATGGCTACACCTTC.

Note on this clonotype: The junction does not match germline at one end; this may be a read error. V and J are TRBV7-6 and TRBJ2-2; 11 nucleotides align to TRBD1. The CDR3 extends over 15 amino acids. CDR1 is SGHVS, CDR2 FNYEAQ, per germline. DNA of the CDR3: TGTGCTAGCAGCTTAGCGGGACAGGGGGCCGGGGAGCTGTTTTTT. Translating gives CASSLAGQGAGELFF. The entire variable domain, with the rest obtained from reference TRBV7-6 and TRBJ2-2, is as follows: GAGVSQSPRYKVTKRGQDVALRCDPISGHVSLYWYRQALGQGPEFLTYFNYEAQQDKSGLPNDRFSAERPEGSISTLTIQRTEQRDSAMYRCASSLAGQGAGELFFGEGSRLTVL.

The table lists this clonotype with many counts. This chain uses TRBV7-9 with TRBJ2-7, with 9 positions matching TRBD1. The ends lost 6 bases at V and 4 bases at J; junction bases unmatched: 4. There are 13 residues in the CDR3. The V gene's germline CDR1 is SEHNR and CDR2 FQNEAQ (reference sequence). CDR3 nucleotides: TGTGCCAGCAGTTTCGGACAGGGGTACGAGCAGTACGTC. Its protein product is CASSFGQGYEQYV.

J is TRBJ1-3 and V is TRBV15; D is perhaps TRBD1 (6 bases). V lost 5 bases to trimming and J lost 1 base, with 9 bases between them. Germline V gene lookup returns CDR1 LNHNV and CDR2 YYDKDF (reference sequence). The CDR3 length is 14 residues. CDR3 sequence (DNA): TGTGCCACCAGCCGCAGGGGATCTGGAAACACCATATATTTT. This translates into CATSRRGSGNTIYF.

This clonotype has at least ten counts. The chain joins TRBV7-6 to TRBJ1-2; no clear D. The CDR3 length is 15 residues. The V gene's germline CDR1 is SGHVS and CDR2 FNYEAQ. Trimming cost V 1 base and J 0 bases, with 9 bases left between them. The CDR3 DNA reads as TGTGCCAGCAGCTTAGGGCCCGAGACTAACTATGGCTACACCTTC. Its translation is CASSLGPETNYGYTF.

This clonotype was seen only a few times. V usage is TRBV18 and J usage is TRBJ2-1; no clear D. V was cut by 6 bases and J by 5 bases, with 14 bases left in between. The CDR3 length is 14 residues. Germline CDR1 reads KGHSH; CDR2 reads LQKENI. CDR3 amino acids: CASSLASYNNEQFF. DNA for the CDR3: TGTGCCAGCTCCTTGGCCTCGTATAACAATGAGCAGTTCTTC. The whole variable domain, filled in from reference TRBV18 and TRBJ2-1, reads NAGVMQNPRHLVRRRGQEARLRCSPMKGHSHVYWYRQLPEEGLKFMVYLQKENIIDESGMPKERFSAEFPKEGPSILRIQQVVRGDSAAYFCASSLASYNNEQFFGPGTRLTVL.